This T cell receptor beta chain came from a study of shared clonotypes between healthy human individuals. A single count supports this clone. TCRdb's table, derived via immunoSEQ multiplex PCR, lists solely in-frame clones and lacks some. The sample carries around 2.5 million clones, under 95% recorded once. Sequencing used naive CD4+ T cells from PBMCs. Documented subset: CD45RA+ positively selected. This clonotype was sampled from a man between 18 and 35 years old in good health. Some clones in this sample may be carry-over from other donors' samples.

The CDR3 here is CASSLVPAGELFF. The CDR3 region has the DNA TGTGCCAGCAGCTTAGTTCCCGCCGGGGAGCTGTTTTTT. V gene TRBV11-2 combines with J gene TRBJ2-2; D not resolved. The germline gives CDR1 SGHAT, CDR2 FQNNGV. V lost 1 base, J lost 6 bases, and 6 bases lay in between. CDR3 length equals 13 residues.